The rows below give T cell receptor beta chains drawn from one sample of a study of PD-L1 blockade in urothelial cancer. Clones were read by immunoSEQ multiplex PCR, and TCRdb kept only the in-frame ones, dropping some. The sample records about 80,000 clones, around 87% being singletons. This material consisted of PBMCs, taken around atezolizumab (anti-PD-L1) treatment. The receptors originated from a woman between 65 and 79 years old with urothelial cancer. The CDR3 runs from the conserved cysteine through the conserved F or W. A D gene is named only where the DNA matches it firmly. Clone size, where shown, is once, few, many, or a class for clones that have expanded.

>once|TRBD2|TRBJ2-2|TRBV11-3|15
TGTGCCAGCAGCCTAAGCGGGGGGTCCACCGGGGAGCTGTTTTTT
CASSLSGGSTGELFF
>NA|NA|TRBJ1-4|TRBV10-3|13
TGTGCCATCAGTGAAAGGGGGAATGAAAAACTGTTTTTT
CAISERGNEKLFF
>NA|TRBD1|TRBJ2-3|TRBV11-2|18
TGTGCCAGCAGCTTAGATGGTCGGGGACAGGGGGTTAGAGATACGCAGTATTTT
CASSLDGRGQGVRDTQYF
>NA|NA|TRBJ1-3|TRBV30|12
TGTGCCTCCCGGGACACTGGAAACACCATATATTTT
CASRDTGNTIYF
>NA|TRBD1|TRBJ2-1|TRBV27|17
TGTGCCAGCAGACGTGCCTGGGGGACAGGGTCTGGCAATGAGCAGTTCTTC
CASRRAWGTGSGNEQFF
>NA|NA|TRBJ2-3|TRBV27|14
TGTGCCAGCAGCGAACTAGGGAAAGGGGATACGCAGTATTTT
CASSELGKGDTQYF
>NA|NA|TRBJ1-4|TRBV19|14
TGTGCCAGTAGTCCGGGACATGGTAATGAAAAACTGTTTTTT
CASSPGHGNEKLFF
>NA|TRBD1|TRBJ2-1|TRBV18|15
TGTGCCAGCTCACGGGACAGGGGGTTCGGCAATGAGCAGTTCTTC
CASSRDRGFGNEQFF
>NA|TRBD1|TRBJ2-3|TRBV15|17
TGTGCCACCAGCAGGCCCGGGACAGGGGGCGCTGGAGATACGCAGTATTTT
CATSRPGTGGAGDTQYF
>NA|NA|TRBJ2-1|TRBV11-3|14
TGTGCCAGCAGCTTATTGGGGACTCACAATGAGCAGTTCTTC
CASSLLGTHNEQFF
>NA|TRBD2|TRBJ2-5|TRBV11-1|14
TGTGCCAGCAGCCTAGCGGAGTCTCAAGAGACCCAGTACTTC
CASSLAESQETQYF
>NA|NA|TRBJ2-5|TRBV2|14
TGTGCCAGCAGCGATGTGAATGGGAGAGAGACCCAGTACTTC
CASSDVNGRETQYF
>once|NA|TRBJ2-5|TRBV7-3|14
TGTGCCAGCAGCTCACAGGGTTCGGGAGAGACCCAGTACTTC
CASSSQGSGETQYF
>NA|TRBD1|TRBJ1-5|TRBV4-1|15
TGCGCCAGCAGCCAAGGTCGGACAGGGTCTCAGCCCCAGCATTTT
CASSQGRTGSQPQHF
>once|NA|TRBJ1-4|TRBV10-3|15
TGTGCCATCAGTGAGTCGCGCGGGGCAAATGAAAAACTGTTTTTT
CAISESRGANEKLFF
>NA|NA|TRBJ1-5|TRBV5-1|17
TGCGCCAGCAGCTTGGCCGTGCAGGGCAATAGCAATCAGCCCCAGCATTTT
CASSLAVQGNSNQPQHF
>NA|TRBD1|TRBJ1-5|TRBV6-1|16
TGTGCCAGCAGTGAACAGACAGGGGGGAACAATCAGCCCCAGCATTTT
CASSEQTGGNNQPQHF
>NA|TRBD2|TRBJ2-1|TRBV2|15
TGTGCCAGCAGTGAATGGCGCGGGAGGGACAATGAGCAGTTCTTC
CASSEWRGRDNEQFF
>NA|NA|TRBJ1-1|TRBV4-1|14
TGCGCCAGCAGCCAAGTGGGGGGGCTAGCTGAAGCTTTCTTT
CASSQVGGLAEAFF
>NA|NA|TRBJ1-2|TRBV11-2|17
TGTGCCAGCAGCTCCCAACAGGGTTCGGTGATACAGGGTGGCTACACCTTC
CASSSQQGSVIQGGYTF
>NA|TRBD1|TRBJ2-7|TRBV30|15
TGTGCCTGGACCCGGGGACAGGGAGTCGTCTACGAGCAGTACTTC
CAWTRGQGVVYEQYF
>NA|TRBD2|TRBJ2-7|TRBV28|16
TGTGCCAGCACCGAACGGACTAGCGGGACCAACTACGAGCAGTACTTC
CASTERTSGTNYEQYF
>NA|NA|TRBJ1-1|TRBV4-3|14
TGCGCCAGCAGCCAAGATCGGGGTACTTCTGAAGCTTTCTTT
CASSQDRGTSEAFF
>NA|TRBD1|TRBJ2-2|TRBV5-1|17
TGCGCCAGCAACGAGGGGACAGGGGATAAATTGGTCGGGGAGCTGTTTTTT
CASNEGTGDKLVGELFF
>once|TRBD1|TRBJ1-2|TRBV2|16
TGTGCCAGCAGCGGGACAGGGGTCACGGGGGACTATGGCTACACCTTC
CASSGTGVTGDYGYTF
>NA|TRBD2|TRBJ2-2|TRBV6-1|16
TGTGCCAGCAGTGAACAGCTAGCGGGAGACACCGGGGAGCTGTTTTTT
CASSEQLAGDTGELFF
>NA|NA|TRBJ2-7|TRBV14|13
TGTGCCAGCAGCCAAGTACCTCCGGGCGAGCAGTACTTC
CASSQVPPGEQYF
>NA|NA|TRBJ2-1|TRBV29-1|14
TGCAGCGTTGGAGAGCTAGCGACCTACAATGAGCAGTTCTTC
CSVGELATYNEQFF
>once|TRBD1|TRBJ1-2|TRBV29-1|14
TGCAGCGTAGACAGGGGGCCACCCCAGGATGGCTACACCTTC
CSVDRGPPQDGYTF
>NA|TRBD1|TRBJ1-2|TRBV5-4|19
TGTGCCAGCATCAATACCGGGACAGGGGCCGCCCTCACTAACTATGGCTACACCTTC
CASINTGTGAALTNYGYTF
>once|TRBD2|TRBJ2-7|TRBV5-1|20
TGCGCCAGCAGCTGGGGACTAGCGGGGGCTTACGACGCTCACTCCTACGAGCAGTACTTC
CASSWGLAGAYDAHSYEQYF
>NA|TRBD2|TRBJ2-5|TRBV30|13
TGTGCCTGGAGTCCCGCGGGGGAAGAGACCCAGTACTTC
CAWSPAGEETQYF
>NA|TRBD1|TRBJ1-3|TRBV19|15
TGTGCCAGTAGTACGACAGGGCTTACTGGAAACACCATATATTTT
CASSTTGLTGNTIYF
>NA|NA|TRBJ2-3|TRBV28|16
TGTGCCAGCAGTTCCCTTGGGGCTCTCGATCTGGATACGCAGTATTTT
CASSSLGALDLDTQYF
>NA|NA|TRBJ2-7|TRBV7-3|13
TGTGCCAGCAGCTTAATGGCCGATACGGAGCAGTACTTC
CASSLMADTEQYF
>NA|TRBD1|TRBJ1-4|TRBV4-1|16
TGCGCCAGCAGCCAAGGTGGGACAGGCCCTAATGAAAAACTGTTTTTT
CASSQGGTGPNEKLFF
>NA|TRBD1|TRBJ2-1|TRBV9|18
TGTGCCAGCAGCCAGGGACAGGGGGCTGGAGGGAAGTACAATGAGCAGTTCTTC
CASSQGQGAGGKYNEQFF
>NA|TRBD1|TRBJ2-7|TRBV15|14
TGTGCCACCAGCAGGGGGACAGGATCCTACGAGCAGTACTTC
CATSRGTGSYEQYF
>once|TRBD1|TRBJ2-2|TRBV5-1|14
TGCGCCAGCATGGTGACAGGGGTGGCCGGGGAGCTGTTTTTT
CASMVTGVAGELFF
>NA|TRBD1|TRBJ1-1|TRBV15|15
TGTGCCACCAGCAGAGGGACAGGCGGGAACACTGAAGCTTTCTTT
CATSRGTGGNTEAFF
>NA|TRBD2|TRBJ2-1|TRBV7-3|16
TGTGCCAGCAGCCTTATGGGGCCGGGACTAGGTAGTGAGCAGTTCTTC
CASSLMGPGLGSEQFF
>NA|TRBD1|TRBJ2-7|TRBV5-1|15
TGCGCCAGCAGCTTGGGGGACAGGGGACACTACGAGCAGTACTTC
CASSLGDRGHYEQYF
>few|NA|TRBJ2-1|TRBV5-6|16
TGTGCCAGCAGCTTCCTCTCACTAGTTAGTTCGGATGAGCAGTTCTTC
CASSFLSLVSSDEQFF
>NA|TRBD1|TRBJ2-1|TRBV2|15
TGTGCCAGCATCGGGACAGGGGGCCCTTACAATGAGCAGTTCTTC
CASIGTGGPYNEQFF
>NA|TRBD1|TRBJ1-2|TRBV28|14
TGTGCCAGCAGTCCTCCGGTGGACAGGGCCATCTACACCTTC
CASSPPVDRAIYTF
>NA|TRBD2|TRBJ2-1|TRBV7-2|15
TGTGCCAGCAGCTTAAGGACTAGCGGGGTAGGGGAGCAGTTCTTC
CASSLRTSGVGEQFF
>once|TRBD1|TRBJ2-3|TRBV6-6|15
TGTGCCAGTCTAATGACAGGGGGGAGATGGGATACGCAGTATTTT
CASLMTGGRWDTQYF
>NA|TRBD2|TRBJ2-5|TRBV30|13
TGTGCCTGGAGTGGACTAGCGGCGTGGGAGCAGTACTTC
CAWSGLAAWEQYF
>NA|TRBD2|TRBJ2-3|TRBV7-2|16
TGTGCCAGCAGCCCGAGACTAGCGGGAGTAACAGATACGCAGTATTTT
CASSPRLAGVTDTQYF
>NA|NA|TRBJ1-2|TRBV6-5|14
TGTGCCAGCAGTTACTCCCGACAGTTCAATGGCTACACCTTC
CASSYSRQFNGYTF
>NA|TRBD1|TRBJ1-5|TRBV6-1|13
TGTGCCAGCAGCACCGACAGGGATCAGCCCCAGCATTTT
CASSTDRDQPQHF